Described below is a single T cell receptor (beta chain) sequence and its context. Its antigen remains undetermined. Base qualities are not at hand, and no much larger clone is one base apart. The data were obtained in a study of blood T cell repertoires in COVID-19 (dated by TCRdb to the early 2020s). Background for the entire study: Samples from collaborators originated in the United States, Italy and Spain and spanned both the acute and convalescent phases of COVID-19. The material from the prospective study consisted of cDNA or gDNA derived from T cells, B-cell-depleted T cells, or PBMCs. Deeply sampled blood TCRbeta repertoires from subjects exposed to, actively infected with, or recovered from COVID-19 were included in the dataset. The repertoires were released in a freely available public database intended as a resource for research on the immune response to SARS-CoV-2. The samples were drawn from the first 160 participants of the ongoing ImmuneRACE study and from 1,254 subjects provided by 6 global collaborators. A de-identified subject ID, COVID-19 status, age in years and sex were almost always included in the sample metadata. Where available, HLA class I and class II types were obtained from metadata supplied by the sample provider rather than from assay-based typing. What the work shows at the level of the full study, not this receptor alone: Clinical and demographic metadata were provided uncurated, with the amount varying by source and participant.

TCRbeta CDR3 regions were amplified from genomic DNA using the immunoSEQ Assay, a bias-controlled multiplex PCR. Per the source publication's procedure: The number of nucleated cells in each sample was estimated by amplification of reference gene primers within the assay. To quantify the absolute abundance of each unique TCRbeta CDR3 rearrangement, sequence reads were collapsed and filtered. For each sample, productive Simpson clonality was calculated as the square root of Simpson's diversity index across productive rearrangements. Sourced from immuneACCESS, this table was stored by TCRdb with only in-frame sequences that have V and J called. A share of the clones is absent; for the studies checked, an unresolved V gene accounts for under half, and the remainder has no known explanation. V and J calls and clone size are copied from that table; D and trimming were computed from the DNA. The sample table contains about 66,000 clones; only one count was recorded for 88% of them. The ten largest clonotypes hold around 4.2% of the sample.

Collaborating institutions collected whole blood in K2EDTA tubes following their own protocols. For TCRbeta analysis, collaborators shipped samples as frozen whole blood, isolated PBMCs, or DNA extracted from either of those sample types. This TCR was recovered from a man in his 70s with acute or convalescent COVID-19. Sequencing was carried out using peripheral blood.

CDR3 loop: CASSYSTGNGYTF. The DNA sequence is TGTGCCAGCAGTTACTCGACAGGGAATGGCTACACCTTC. This chain is built from TRBV6-5 and TRBJ1-2; 7 bases in between match TRBD1. Compared with germline, V lacks 0 bases and J lacks 6 bases; bases without a gene match: 1. Reading from cysteine to phenylalanine, the CDR3 counts 13 amino acids. This entry keeps only the CDR3 DNA: 39 bases, framed from base 1. The CDR1 and CDR2 encoded by the germline V gene are MNHEY and SVGAGI.